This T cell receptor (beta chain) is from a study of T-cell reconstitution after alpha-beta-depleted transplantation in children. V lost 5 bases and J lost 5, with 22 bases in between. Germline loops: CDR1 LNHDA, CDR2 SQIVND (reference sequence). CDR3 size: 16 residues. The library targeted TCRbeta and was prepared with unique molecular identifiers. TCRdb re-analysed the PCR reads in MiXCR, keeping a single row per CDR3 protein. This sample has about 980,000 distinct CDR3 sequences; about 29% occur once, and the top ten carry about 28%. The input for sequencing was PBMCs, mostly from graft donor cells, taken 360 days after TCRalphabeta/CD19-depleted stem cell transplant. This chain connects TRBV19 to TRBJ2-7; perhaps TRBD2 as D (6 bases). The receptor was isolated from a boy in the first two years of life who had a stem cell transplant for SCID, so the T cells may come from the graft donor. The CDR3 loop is CASSGGTGHEVNEQYF. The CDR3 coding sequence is TGTGCCAGTAGTGGGGGGACTGGCCACGAGGTTAACGAGCAGTACTTC.